This T cell receptor (beta chain) was found in a study of T cell repertoires in cytomegalovirus infection. TCRdb re-called the reads with MiXCR, one entry per CDR3 protein. The repertoire holds approximately 300,000 distinct CDR3 sequences, with around a quarter as singletons. The ends were cut back, 6 bases at V and 1 base at J, with 18 bases in the middle. Germline lookup yields CDR1 MDHEN and CDR2 SYDVKM. The CDR3 consists of 16 residues. This clonotype was detected only a few times. What it recognizes is unknown. This specimen consisted of cultured PBMCs, obtained from culture after CMV antigen stimulation. J is TRBJ1-1 and V is TRBV28, with a tentative D call TRBD1 (5 bases). This sequence was found in a human donor in good health (CMV status not recorded). Some clones in this sample may be carry-over from other donors' samples. The CDR3 nucleotides are TGTGCCAGCAGCCAGGGTGGCGGTGTAAAGAACACTGAAGCTTTCTTT. This translates into CASSQGGGVKNTEAFF.